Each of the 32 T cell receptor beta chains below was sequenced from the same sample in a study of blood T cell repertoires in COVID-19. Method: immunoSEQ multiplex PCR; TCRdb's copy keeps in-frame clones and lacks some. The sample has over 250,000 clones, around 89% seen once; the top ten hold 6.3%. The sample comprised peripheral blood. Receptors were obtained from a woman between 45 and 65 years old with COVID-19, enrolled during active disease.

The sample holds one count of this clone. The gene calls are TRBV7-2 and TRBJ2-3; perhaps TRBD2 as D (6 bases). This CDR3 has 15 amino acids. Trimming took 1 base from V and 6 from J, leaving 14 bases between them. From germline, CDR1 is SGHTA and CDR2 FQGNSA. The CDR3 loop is CASSLGDGGSDTQYF. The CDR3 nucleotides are TGTGCCAGCAGCTTAGGGGACGGGGGATCGGATACGCAGTATTTT.

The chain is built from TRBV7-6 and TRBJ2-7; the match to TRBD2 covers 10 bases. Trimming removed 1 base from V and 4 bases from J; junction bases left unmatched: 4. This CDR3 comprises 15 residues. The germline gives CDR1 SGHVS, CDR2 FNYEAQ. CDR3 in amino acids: CASSLVASGSYEQYF. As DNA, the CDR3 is TGTGCCAGCAGCTTAGTAGCTAGCGGGAGTTACGAGCAGTACTTC.

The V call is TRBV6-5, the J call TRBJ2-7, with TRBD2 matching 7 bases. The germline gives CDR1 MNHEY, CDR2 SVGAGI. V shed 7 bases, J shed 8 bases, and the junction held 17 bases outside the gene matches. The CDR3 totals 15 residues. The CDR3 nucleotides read TGTGCCAGCAATTCACCGGGACTACCCCGTCCCCAGCAGTACTTC. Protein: CASNSPGLPRPQQYF.

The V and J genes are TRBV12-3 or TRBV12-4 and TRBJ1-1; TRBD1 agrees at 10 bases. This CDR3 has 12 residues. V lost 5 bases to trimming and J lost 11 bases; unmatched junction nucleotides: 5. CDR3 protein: CASSPDRGSAFF. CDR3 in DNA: TGTGCCAGCAGTCCGGACAGGGGGTCGGCTTTCTTT.

CDR3 region: CASSEWRGNTGELFF. DNA for the CDR3: TGTGCCAGCAGTGAATGGAGGGGGAACACCGGGGAGCTGTTTTTT. The rearrangement uses TRBV6-1 and TRBJ2-2; D is perhaps TRBD2 (6 bases). V shed 2 bases and J shed 1 base, with 8 bases lying between them. CDR3 size: 15 residues. Germline V gene data show CDR1 as MNHNS and CDR2 as SASEGT.

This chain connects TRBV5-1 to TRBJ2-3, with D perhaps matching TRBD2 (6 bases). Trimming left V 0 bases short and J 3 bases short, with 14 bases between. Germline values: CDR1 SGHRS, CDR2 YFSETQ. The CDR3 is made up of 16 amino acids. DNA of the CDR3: TGCGCCAGCAGCTTGGGGAGGGGCGGTAGGACAGATACGCAGTATTTT. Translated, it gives CASSLGRGGRTDTQYF.

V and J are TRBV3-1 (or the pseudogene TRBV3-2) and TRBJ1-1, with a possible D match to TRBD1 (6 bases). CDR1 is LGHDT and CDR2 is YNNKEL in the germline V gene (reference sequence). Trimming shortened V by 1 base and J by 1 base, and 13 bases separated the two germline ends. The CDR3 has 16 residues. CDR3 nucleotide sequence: TGTGCCAGCAGCCAAGTCGCAGGGGAGCCGAACACTGAAGCTTTCTTT. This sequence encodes CASSQVAGEPNTEAFF.

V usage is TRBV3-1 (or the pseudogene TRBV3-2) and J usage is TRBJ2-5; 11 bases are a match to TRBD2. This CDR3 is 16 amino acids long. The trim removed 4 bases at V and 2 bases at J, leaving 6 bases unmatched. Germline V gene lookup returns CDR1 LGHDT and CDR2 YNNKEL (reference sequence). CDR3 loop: CASSPGTSGYQETQYF. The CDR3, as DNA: TGTGCCAGCAGCCCAGGGACTAGCGGATATCAAGAGACCCAGTACTTC.

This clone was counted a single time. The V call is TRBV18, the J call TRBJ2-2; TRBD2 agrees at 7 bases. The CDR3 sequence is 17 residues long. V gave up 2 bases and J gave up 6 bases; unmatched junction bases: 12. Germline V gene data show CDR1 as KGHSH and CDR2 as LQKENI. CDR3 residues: CASSPSFGGGEAGELFF. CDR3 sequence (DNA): TGTGCCAGCTCACCAAGCTTCGGCGGGGGTGAGGCCGGGGAGCTGTTTTTT.

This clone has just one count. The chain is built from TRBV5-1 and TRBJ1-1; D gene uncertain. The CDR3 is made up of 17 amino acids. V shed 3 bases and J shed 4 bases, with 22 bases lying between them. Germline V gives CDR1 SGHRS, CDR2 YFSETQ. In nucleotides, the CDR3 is TGCGCCAGCAGCTCCTTTGGCCCCCGGGTGGCAGTCACTGAAGCTTTCTTT. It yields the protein CASSSFGPRVAVTEAFF.

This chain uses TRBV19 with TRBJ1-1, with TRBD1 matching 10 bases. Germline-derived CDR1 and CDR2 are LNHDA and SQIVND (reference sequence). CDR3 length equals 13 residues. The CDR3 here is CAIRQGARTEAFF. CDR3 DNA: TGTGCTATAAGACAGGGGGCGAGGACTGAAGCTTTCTTT.

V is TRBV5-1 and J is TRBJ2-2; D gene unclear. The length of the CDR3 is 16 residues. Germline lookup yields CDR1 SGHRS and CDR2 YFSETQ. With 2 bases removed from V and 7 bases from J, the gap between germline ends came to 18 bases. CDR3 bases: TGCGCCAGCAGCTTTATGCTAGTCGGTATTAGCGGGGAGCTGTTTTTT. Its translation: CASSFMLVGISGELFF.

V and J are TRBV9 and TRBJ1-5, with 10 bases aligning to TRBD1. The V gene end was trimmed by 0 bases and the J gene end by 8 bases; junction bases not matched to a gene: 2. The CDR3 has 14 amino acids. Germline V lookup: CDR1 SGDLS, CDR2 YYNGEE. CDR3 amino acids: CASSVGDRGKPQHF. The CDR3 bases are TGTGCCAGCAGCGTAGGGGACAGGGGTAAGCCCCAGCATTTT.

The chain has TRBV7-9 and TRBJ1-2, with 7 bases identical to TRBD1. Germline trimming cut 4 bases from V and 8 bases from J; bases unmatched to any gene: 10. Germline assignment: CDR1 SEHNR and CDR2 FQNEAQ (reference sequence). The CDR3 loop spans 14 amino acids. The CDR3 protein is CASSSTGSGQGYTF. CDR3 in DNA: TGTGCCAGCAGCTCAACAGGGTCGGGACAGGGCTACACCTTC.

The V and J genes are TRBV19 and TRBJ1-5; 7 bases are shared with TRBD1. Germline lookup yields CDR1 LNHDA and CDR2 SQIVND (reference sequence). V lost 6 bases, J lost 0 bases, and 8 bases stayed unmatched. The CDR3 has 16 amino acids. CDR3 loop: CASSPGTVLSNQPQHF. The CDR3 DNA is TGTGCCAGTAGCCCCGGGACAGTCCTTAGCAATCAGCCCCAGCATTTT.

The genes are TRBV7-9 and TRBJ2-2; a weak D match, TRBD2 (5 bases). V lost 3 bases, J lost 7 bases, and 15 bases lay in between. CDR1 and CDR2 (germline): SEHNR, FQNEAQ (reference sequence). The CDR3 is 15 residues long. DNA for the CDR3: TGTGCCAGCAGCTTCCGGGATTGGGGAAGCGGGGAGCTGTTTTTT. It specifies CASSFRDWGSGELFF.

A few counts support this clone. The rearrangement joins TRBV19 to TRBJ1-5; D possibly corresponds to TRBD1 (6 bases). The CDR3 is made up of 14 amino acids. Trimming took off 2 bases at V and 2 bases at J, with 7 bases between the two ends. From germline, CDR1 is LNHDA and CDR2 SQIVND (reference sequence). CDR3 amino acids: CASSIRQGNQPQHF. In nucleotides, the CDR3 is TGTGCCAGTAGTATAAGACAGGGCAATCAGCCCCAGCATTTT.

This CDR3 reads CASAEPGEGAKNIQYF. Written as DNA, the CDR3 is TGTGCCAGCGCCGAACCAGGGGAAGGGGCCAAAAACATTCAGTACTTC. The chain combines TRBV21-1 with TRBJ2-4; the table's D call TRBD1 went unverified against the DNA. TRBV21-1 is reported as a pseudogene. There are 16 residues in the CDR3.

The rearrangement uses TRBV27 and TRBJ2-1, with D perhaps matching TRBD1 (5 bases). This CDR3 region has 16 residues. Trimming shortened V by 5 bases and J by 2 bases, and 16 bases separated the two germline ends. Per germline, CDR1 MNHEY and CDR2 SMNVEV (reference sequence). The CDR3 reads CASSRKAGKTYNEQFF. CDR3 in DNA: TGTGCCAGCAGTCGTAAAGCAGGGAAAACCTACAATGAGCAGTTCTTC.

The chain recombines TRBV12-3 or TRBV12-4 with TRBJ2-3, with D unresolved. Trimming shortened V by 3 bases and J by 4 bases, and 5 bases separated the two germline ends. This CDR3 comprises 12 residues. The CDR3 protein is CASSLRPDTQYF. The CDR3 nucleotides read TGTGCCAGCAGTTTGAGGCCAGATACGCAGTATTTT.

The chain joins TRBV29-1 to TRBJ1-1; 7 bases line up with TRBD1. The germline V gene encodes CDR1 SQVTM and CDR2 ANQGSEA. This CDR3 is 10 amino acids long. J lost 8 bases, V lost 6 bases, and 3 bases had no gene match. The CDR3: CSVADREAFF. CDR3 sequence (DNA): TGCAGCGTGGCGGACAGGGAAGCTTTCTTT. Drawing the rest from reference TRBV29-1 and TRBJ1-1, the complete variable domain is SAVISQKPSRDICQRGTSLTIQCQVDSQVTMMFWYRQQPGQSLTLIATANQGSEATYESGFVIDKFPISRPNLTFSTLTVSNMSPEDSSIYLCSVADREAFFGQGTRLTVV.

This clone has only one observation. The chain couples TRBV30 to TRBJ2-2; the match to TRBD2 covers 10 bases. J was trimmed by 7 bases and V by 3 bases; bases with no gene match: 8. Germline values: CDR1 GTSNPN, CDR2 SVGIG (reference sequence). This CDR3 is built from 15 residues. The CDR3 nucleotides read TGTGCCTGGAGGGCTAGCGGGAGTCTCCACGGGGAGCTGTTTTTT. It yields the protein CAWRASGSLHGELFF.

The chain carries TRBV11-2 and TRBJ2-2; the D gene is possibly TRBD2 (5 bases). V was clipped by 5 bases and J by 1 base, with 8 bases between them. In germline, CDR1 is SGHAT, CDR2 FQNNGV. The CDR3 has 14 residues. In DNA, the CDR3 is TGTGCCAGCAGCCCCGGGATGAACACCGGGGAGCTGTTTTTT. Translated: CASSPGMNTGELFF.

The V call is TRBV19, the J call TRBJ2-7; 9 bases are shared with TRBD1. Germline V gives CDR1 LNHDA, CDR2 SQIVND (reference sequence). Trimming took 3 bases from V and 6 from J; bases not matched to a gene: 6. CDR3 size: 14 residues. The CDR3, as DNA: TGTGCCAGTAGTATTCCCGGGACAGGGAGCGAGCAGTACTTC. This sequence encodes CASSIPGTGSEQYF.

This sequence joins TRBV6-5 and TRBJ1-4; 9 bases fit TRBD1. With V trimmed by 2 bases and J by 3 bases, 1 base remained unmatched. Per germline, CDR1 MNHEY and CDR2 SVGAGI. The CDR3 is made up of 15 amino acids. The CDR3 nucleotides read TGTGCCAGCAGTTACGGGACAGGGCCTAATGAAAAACTGTTTTTT. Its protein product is CASSYGTGPNEKLFF.

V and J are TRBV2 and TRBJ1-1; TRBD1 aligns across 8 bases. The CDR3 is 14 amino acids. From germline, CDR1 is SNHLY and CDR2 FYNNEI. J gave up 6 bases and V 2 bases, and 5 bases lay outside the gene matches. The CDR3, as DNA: TGTGCCAGCAGTGAAAGGACAGGGCTGGCTGAAGCTTTCTTT. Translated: CASSERTGLAEAFF.

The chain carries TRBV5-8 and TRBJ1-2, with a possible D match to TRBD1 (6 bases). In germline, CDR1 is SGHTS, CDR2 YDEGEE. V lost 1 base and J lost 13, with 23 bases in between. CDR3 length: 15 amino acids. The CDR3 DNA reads TGTGCCAGCAGCTTGCGTACAGGGACCTCCGCAGGTGGCACCTTC. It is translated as CASSLRTGTSAGGTF. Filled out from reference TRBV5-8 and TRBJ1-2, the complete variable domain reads EAGVTQSPTHLIKTRGQQATLRCSPISGHTSVYWYQQALGLGLQFLLWYDEGEERNRGNFPPRFSGRQFPNYSSELNVNALELEDSALYLCASSLRTGTSAGGTFGSGTRLTVV.

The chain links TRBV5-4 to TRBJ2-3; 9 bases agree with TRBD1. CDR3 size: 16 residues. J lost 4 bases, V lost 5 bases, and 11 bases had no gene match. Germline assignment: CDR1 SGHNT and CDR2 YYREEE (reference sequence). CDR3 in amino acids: CASRLIGTGRSDTQYF. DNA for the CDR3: TGTGCCAGCAGACTTATTGGGACAGGGCGCTCAGATACGCAGTATTTT.

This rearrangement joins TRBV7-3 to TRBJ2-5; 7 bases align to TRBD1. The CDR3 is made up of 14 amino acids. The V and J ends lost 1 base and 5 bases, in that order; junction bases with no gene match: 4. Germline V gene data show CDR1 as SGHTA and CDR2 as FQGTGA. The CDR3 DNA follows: TGTGCCAGCAGCTTAAGTCAGGGGGATGAGACCCAGTACTTC. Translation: CASSLSQGDETQYF.

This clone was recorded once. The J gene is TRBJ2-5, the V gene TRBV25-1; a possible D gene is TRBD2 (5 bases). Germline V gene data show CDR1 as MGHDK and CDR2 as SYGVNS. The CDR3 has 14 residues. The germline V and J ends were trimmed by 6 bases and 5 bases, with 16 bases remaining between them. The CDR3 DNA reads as TGTGCCAGCAGCGGAGGCGTCGGGCTCGAGACCCAGTACTTC. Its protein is CASSGGVGLETQYF.

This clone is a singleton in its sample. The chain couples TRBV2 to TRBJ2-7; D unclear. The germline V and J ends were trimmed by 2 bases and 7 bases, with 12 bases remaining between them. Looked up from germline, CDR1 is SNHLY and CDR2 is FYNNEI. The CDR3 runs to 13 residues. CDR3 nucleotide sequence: TGTGCCAGCAGTGAACCATTTCGTAGTGAGCAGTACTTC. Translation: CASSEPFRSEQYF. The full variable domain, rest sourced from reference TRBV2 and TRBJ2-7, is EPEVTQTPSHQVTQMGQEVILRCVPISNHLYFYWYRQILGQKVEFLVSFYNNEISEKSEIFDDQFSVERPDGSNFTLKIRSTKLEDSAMYFCASSEPFRSEQYFGPGTRLTVT.

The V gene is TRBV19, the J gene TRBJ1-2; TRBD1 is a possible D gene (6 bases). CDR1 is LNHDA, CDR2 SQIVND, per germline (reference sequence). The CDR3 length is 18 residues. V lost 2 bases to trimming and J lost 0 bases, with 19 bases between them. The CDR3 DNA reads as TGTGCCAGTAGTATAAAAGGGGGTCGGACAACCTCTAACTATGGCTACACCTTC. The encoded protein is CASSIKGGRTTSNYGYTF. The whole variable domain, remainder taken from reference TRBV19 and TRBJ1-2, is DGGITQSPKYLFRKEGQNVTLSCEQNLNHDAMYWYRQDPGQGLRLIYYSQIVNDFQKGDIAEGYSVSREKKESFPLTVTSAQKNPTAFYLCASSIKGGRTTSNYGYTFGSGTRLTVV.